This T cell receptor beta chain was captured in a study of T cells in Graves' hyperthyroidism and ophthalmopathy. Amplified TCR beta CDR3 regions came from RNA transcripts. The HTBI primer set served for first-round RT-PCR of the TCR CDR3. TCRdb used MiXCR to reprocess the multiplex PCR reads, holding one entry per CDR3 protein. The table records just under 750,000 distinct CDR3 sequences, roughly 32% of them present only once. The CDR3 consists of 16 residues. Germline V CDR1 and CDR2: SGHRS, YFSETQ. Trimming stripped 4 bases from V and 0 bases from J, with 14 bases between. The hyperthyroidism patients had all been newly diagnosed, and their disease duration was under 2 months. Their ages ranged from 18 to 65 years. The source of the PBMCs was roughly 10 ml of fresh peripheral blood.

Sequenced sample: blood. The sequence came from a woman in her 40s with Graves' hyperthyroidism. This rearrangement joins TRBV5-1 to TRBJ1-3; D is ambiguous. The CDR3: CASSQDTRPSGNTIYF. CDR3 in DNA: TGCGCCAGCAGCCAAGATACCCGTCCCTCTGGAAACACCATATATTTT.